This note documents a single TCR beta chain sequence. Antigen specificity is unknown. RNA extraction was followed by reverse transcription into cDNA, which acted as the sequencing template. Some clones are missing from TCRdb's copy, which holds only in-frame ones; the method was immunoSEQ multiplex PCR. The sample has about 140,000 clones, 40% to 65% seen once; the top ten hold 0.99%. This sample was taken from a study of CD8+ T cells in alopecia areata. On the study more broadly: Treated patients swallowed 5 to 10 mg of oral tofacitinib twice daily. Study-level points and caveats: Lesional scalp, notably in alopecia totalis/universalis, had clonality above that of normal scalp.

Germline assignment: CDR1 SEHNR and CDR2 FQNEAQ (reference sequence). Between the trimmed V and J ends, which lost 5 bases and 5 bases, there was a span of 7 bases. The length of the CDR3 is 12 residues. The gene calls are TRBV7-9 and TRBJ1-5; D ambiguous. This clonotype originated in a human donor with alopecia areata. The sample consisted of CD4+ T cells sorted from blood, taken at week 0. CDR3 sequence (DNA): TGTGCCAGCAGCGCGCCCTATCAGCCCCAGCATTTT. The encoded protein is CASSAPYQPQHF.